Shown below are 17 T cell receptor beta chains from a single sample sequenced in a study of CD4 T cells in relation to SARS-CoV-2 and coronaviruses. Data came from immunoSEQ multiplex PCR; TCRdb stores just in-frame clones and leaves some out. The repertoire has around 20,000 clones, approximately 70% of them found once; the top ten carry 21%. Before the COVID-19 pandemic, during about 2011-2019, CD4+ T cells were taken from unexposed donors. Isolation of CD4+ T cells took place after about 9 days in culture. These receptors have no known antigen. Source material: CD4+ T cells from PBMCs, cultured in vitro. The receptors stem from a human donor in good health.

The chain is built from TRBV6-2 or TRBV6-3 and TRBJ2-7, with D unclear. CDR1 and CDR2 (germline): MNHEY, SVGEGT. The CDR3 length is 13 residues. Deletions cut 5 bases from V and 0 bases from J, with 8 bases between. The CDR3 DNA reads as TGTGCCAGCAGTCAGTCAAGCTCCTACGAGCAGTACTTC. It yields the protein CASSQSSSYEQYF.

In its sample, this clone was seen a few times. The CDR3 DNA reads as TGTGCCAGCAGCTTAGGTTGGCGGGGGACGTCGAACACCGGGGAGCTGTTTTTT. It yields the protein CASSLGWRGTSNTGELFF. The J gene is TRBJ2-2, the V gene TRBV11-2; TRBD2 matches at 7 bases. The CDR3 has 18 residues. The trim removed 1 base at V and 0 bases at J, leaving 8 bases unmatched. From germline, CDR1 is SGHAT and CDR2 FQNNGV.

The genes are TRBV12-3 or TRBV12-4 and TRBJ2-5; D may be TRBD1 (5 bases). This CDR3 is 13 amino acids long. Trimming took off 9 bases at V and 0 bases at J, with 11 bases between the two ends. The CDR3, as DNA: TGTGCCAGTGGGGCCTATCACCAAGAGACCCAGTACTTC. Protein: CASGAYHQETQYF.

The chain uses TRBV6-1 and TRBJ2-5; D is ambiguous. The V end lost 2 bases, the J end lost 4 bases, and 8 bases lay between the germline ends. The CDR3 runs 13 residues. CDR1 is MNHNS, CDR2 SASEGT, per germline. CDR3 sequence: CASSETDGETQYF. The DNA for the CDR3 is TGTGCCAGCAGTGAAACAGACGGAGAGACCCAGTACTTC.

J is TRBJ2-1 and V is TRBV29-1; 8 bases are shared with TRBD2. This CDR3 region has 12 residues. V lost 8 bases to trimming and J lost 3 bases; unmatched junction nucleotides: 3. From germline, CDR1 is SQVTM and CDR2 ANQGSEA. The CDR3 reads CSLTSDYNEQFF. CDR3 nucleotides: TGCAGCCTGACTAGCGACTACAATGAGCAGTTCTTC.

This CDR3 reads CASSQDRGLVRGLRPANEQYF. The CDR3 DNA sequence: TGTGCCAGCAGCCAAGATCGGGGGCTAGTCAGGGGCCTGAGACCCGCTAACGAGCAGTACTTC. The rearrangement joins TRBV4-2 to TRBJ2-7; D tentatively fits TRBD1 or TRBD2 (6 bases each). Trimming left V 0 bases short and J 5 bases short, with 32 bases between. The CDR3 covers 21 residues. CDR1 and CDR2 from the germline V gene are LGHNA and YNFKEQ.

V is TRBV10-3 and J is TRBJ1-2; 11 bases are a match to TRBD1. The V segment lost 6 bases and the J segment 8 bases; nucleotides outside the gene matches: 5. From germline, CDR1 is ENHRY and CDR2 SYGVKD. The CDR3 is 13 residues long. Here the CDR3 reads CAISADRGLGYTF. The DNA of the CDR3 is TGTGCCATCAGCGCGGACAGGGGGCTCGGCTACACCTTC.

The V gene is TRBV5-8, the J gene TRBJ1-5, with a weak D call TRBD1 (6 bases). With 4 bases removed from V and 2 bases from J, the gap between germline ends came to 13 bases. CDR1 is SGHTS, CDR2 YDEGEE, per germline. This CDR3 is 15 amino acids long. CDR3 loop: CASSARGGGNQPQHF. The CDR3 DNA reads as TGTGCCAGCAGCGCCAGGGGTGGCGGCAATCAGCCCCAGCATTTT.

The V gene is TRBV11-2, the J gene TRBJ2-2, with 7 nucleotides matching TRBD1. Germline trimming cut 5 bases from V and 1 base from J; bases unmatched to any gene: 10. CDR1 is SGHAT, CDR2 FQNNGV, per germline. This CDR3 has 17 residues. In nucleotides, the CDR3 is TGTGCCAGCAGCCCCCGACCGGGACAGATGAACACCGGGGAGCTGTTTTTT. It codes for CASSPRPGQMNTGELFF.

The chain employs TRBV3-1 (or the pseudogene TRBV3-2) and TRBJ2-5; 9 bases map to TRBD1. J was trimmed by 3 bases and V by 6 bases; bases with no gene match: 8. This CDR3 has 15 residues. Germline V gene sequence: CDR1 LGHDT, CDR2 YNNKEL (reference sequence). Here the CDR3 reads CASSFGTGRKETQYF. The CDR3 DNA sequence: TGTGCCAGCAGTTTCGGGACAGGGAGAAAAGAGACCCAGTACTTC.

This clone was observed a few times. The CDR3 is CASSLGLVGATDTQYF. CDR3 DNA sequence: TGTGCCAGCAGCTTGGGTCTAGTCGGGGCCACAGATACGCAGTATTTT. The chain employs TRBV5-5 and TRBJ2-3; the D call may be TRBD1 or TRBD2 (5 bases each). This CDR3 spans 16 amino acids. Germline CDR1 reads SGHKS; CDR2 reads YYEKEE (reference sequence). V was trimmed by 0 bases and J by 2 bases, leaving 13 bases between them.

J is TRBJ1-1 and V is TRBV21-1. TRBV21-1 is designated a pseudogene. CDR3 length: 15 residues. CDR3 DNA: TGTGCCAGCAGCAAAGAGGAGCCCGGGAACACTGAAGCTTTCTTT. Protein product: CASSKEEPGNTEAFF.

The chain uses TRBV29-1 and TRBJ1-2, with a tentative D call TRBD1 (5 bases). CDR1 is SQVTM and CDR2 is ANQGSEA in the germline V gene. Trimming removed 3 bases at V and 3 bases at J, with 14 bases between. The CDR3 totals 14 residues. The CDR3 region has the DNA TGCAGCGTTGAGGGGTGGGGCACAGACTATGGCTACACCTTC. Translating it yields CSVEGWGTDYGYTF.

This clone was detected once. The CDR3 here is CASSHPTGLAGGTQYF. CDR3 in DNA: TGTGCCAGCAGCCATCCCACCGGGTTGGCCGGGGGGACCCAGTACTTC. The rearrangement joins TRBV3-1 (or the pseudogene TRBV3-2) to TRBJ2-5; the D gene is possibly TRBD2 (6 bases). The CDR3 is 16 residues long. Trimming cost V 3 bases and J 7 bases, with 21 bases left between them. Germline V gene sequence: CDR1 LGHDT, CDR2 YNNKEL (reference sequence).

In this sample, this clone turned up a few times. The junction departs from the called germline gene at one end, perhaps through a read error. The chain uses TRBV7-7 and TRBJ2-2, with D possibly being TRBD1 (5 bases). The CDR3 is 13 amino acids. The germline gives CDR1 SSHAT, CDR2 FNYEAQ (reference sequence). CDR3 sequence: CASSPRVAGELFF. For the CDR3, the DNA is TGTGCTAGCAGCCCCAGGGTGGCCGGGGAGCTGTTTTTT.

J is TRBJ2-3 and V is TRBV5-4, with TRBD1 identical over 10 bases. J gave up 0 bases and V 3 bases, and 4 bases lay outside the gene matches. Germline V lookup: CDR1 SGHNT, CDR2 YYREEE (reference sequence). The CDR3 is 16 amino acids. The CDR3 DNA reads TGTGCCAGCAGCTCACGGGACAGGGGTAGCACAGATACGCAGTATTTT. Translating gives CASSSRDRGSTDTQYF.

CDR3 sequence reads: CASSSGRSLTDTQYF. The CDR3 nucleotides read TGTGCCAGCTCGTCAGGGAGATCACTAACAGATACGCAGTATTTT. The chain couples TRBV5-5 to TRBJ2-3; D assignment may be TRBD1 or TRBD2 (5 bases each). Trimming shortened V by 7 bases and J by 3 bases, and 18 bases separated the two germline ends. This CDR3 comprises 15 residues. The germline CDR1 and CDR2 sequences are SGHKS and YYEKEE (reference sequence).